One and the same sample provided the 27 T cell receptor beta chains below, sequenced in a study of beta chain features in type 1 diabetes. Notes on the study in general: Type 1 diabetes patients had TCRB CDR3s that were shorter (moderately but significantly so) in all four CD4+ subsets.

Investigators reverse transcribed all isolated RNA, so they sequenced expressed TCRB transcripts. Profiling relied on immunoSEQ multiplex PCR, and the TCRdb table lists in-frame clones only, not all of them. The data show more than 250,000 clones, about a fifth seen once. Their antigens remain unidentified. The specimen was naive CD4+ T cells from blood. The source of these receptors is a woman between 40 and 55 years old with type 1 diabetes.

In its sample, this clone was seen a few times. CDR3 DNA: TGCAGCGTTGTACCGACGGACAGGCAAGCTTTCTTT. This translates into CSVVPTDRQAFF. The chain is built from TRBV29-1 and TRBJ1-1; 7 nucleotides agree with TRBD1. CDR1 is SQVTM, CDR2 ANQGSEA, per germline. CDR3 length: 12 amino acids. V lost 4 bases and J lost 9; bases outside the gene matches: 8.

V and J are TRBV7-9 and TRBJ2-7; perhaps TRBD2 as D (5 bases). Between the trimmed V and J ends, which lost 5 bases and 0 bases, there was a span of 11 bases. This CDR3 has 14 residues. CDR1 and CDR2 from the germline V gene are SEHNR and FQNEAQ (reference sequence). CDR3 nucleotides: TGTGCCAGCAGCCTCCGGGAAATCTCCTACGAGCAGTACTTC. Translation gives CASSLREISYEQYF.

On this clone: Additional DNA sequences in this sample encode the identical CDR3. This chain joins TRBV7-3 and TRBJ1-1; D is undetermined. Trimming took off 3 bases at V and 0 bases at J, with 8 bases between the two ends. CDR3 length: 14 residues. Germline CDR1 SGHTA, CDR2 FQGTGA. CDR3 sequence: CASSFRQVNTEAFF. For the CDR3, the DNA is TGTGCCAGCAGCTTTAGGCAGGTGAACACTGAAGCTTTCTTT.

This clone appeared a few times. This sequence joins TRBV28 and TRBJ1-1; D is possibly TRBD1 (6 bases). V was shortened by 4 bases and J by 4 bases, with 13 bases between the two germline ends. Germline CDR1 reads MDHEN; CDR2 reads SYDVKM. CDR3 length equals 14 residues. The CDR3 sequence: CASSSQGGSTEAFF. The CDR3 bases are TGTGCCAGCAGTTCACAGGGTGGGAGCACTGAAGCTTTCTTT.

The sample holds a few counts of this clone. The rearrangement links TRBV9 to TRBJ2-7, with 11 bases that match TRBD2. After removal of 2 bases from V and 3 bases from J, the junction contained 7 bases not matched to a gene. The CDR3 totals 16 residues. Per germline, CDR1 SGDLS and CDR2 YYNGEE. Written as DNA, the CDR3 is TGTGCCAGCAGCGTGGGGGGGACTAGCGGTTACTACGAGCAGTACTTC. This gives the protein CASSVGGTSGYYEQYF.

This clone has just a few counts. This chain uses TRBV7-3 with TRBJ2-3; 7 bases align to TRBD2. Germline assignment: CDR1 SGHTA and CDR2 FQGTGA. Trimming cost V 4 bases and J 1 base; bases outside gene matches: 5. The CDR3 extends over 15 amino acids. CDR3 nucleotide sequence: TGTGCCAGCAGCTCCCCAGGACTAGGCACAGATACGCAGTATTTT. As protein: CASSSPGLGTDTQYF.

This clone was counted between two and nine times. V gene TRBV13 combines with J gene TRBJ1-2; TRBD1 matches at 7 bases. Germline CDR1 and CDR2: PRHDT and FYEKMQ (reference sequence). CDR3 length: 14 residues. Trimming removed 2 bases from V and 7 bases from J; junction bases left unmatched: 7. The CDR3 spells CASSLRGQRLGYTF. CDR3 DNA: TGTGCCAGCAGCTTAAGGGGACAGAGGCTTGGCTACACCTTC.

This clone appeared a few times. The chain employs TRBV6-5 and TRBJ1-4; D unclear. The CDR3 totals 12 residues. Germline-derived CDR1 and CDR2 are MNHEY and SVGAGI. V lost 8 bases, J lost 2 bases, and 6 bases lay in between. CDR3 region: CASGSTNEKLFF. The CDR3 nucleotides read TGTGCCAGCGGCTCGACTAATGAAAAACTGTTTTTT.

A few counts support this clone. The J gene is TRBJ2-6, the V gene TRBV11-2; 9 bases line up with TRBD1. Per germline, CDR1 SGHAT and CDR2 FQNNGV. V lost 0 bases, J lost 2 bases, and 11 bases stayed unmatched. The CDR3 is 20 residues long. CDR3 sequence: CASSLEFWTGADTGANVLTF. CDR3 coding DNA: TGTGCCAGCAGCTTAGAATTTTGGACAGGGGCCGATACTGGGGCCAACGTCCTGACTTTC. Based on the CDR3 plus reference TRBV11-2 and TRBJ2-6, the full variable domain is EAGVAQSPRYKIIEKRQSVAFWCNPISGHATLYWYQQILGQGPKLLIQFQNNGVVDDSQLPKDRFSAERLKGVDSTLKIQPAKLEDSAVYLCASSLEFWTGADTGANVLTFGAGSRLTVL.

This clone was seen only a few times. The chain employs TRBV4-3 and TRBJ2-2; perhaps TRBD1 as D (5 bases). Germline V gene lookup returns CDR1 LGHNA and CDR2 YSLEER. V lost 0 bases, J lost 6 bases, and 8 bases lay in between. The CDR3 is 14 residues long. The CDR3 DNA reads TGCGCCAGCAGCCAAGAAGGGGTAGCCGGGGAGCTGTTTTTT. It specifies CASSQEGVAGELFF.

V gene TRBV20-1 combines with J gene TRBJ2-7; 8 bases map to TRBD2. Germline CDR1 is DFQATT and CDR2 is SNEGSKA (reference sequence). The CDR3 spans 11 residues. J was trimmed by 4 bases and V by 8 bases; bases with no gene match: 4. CDR3 amino acids: CSPGGGYEQYF. In DNA form, the CDR3 reads TGCAGTCCCGGGGGGGGATACGAGCAGTACTTC.

J is TRBJ2-3 and V is TRBV7-7; 7 bases are a match to TRBD2. The CDR3 contains 16 residues. V lost 5 bases, J lost 2 bases, and 10 bases stayed unmatched. Germline CDR1 and CDR2: SSHAT and FNYEAQ (reference sequence). CDR3 DNA: TGTGCCAGCAGCGACCTTCCTAGCGGCCACACAGATACGCAGTATTTT. Residues: CASSDLPSGHTDTQYF.

The CDR3 region is CASSHSGTGDQPQHF. The CDR3 DNA follows: TGCGCCAGCAGCCATTCCGGGACAGGGGATCAGCCCCAGCATTTT. The chain is built from TRBV5-1 and TRBJ1-5; 10 positions match TRBD1. Trimming at V came to 4 bases and at J to 5 bases, leaving 6 bases not matched to a gene. Germline V gene data show CDR1 as SGHRS and CDR2 as YFSETQ. There are 15 residues in the CDR3.

This clone has a handful of counts. The chain carries TRBV28 and TRBJ1-5; weak D call: TRBD1 (5 bases). Germline CDR1 MDHEN, CDR2 SYDVKM. V was trimmed by 6 bases and J by 2 bases, leaving 14 bases between them. The CDR3 covers 15 residues. The CDR3 sequence: CASSSRTFGNQPQHF. The CDR3 nucleotides are TGTGCCAGCAGCTCACGGACATTTGGCAATCAGCCCCAGCATTTT. Drawing the rest from reference TRBV28 and TRBJ1-5, the complete variable domain is DVKVTQSSRYLVKRTGEKVFLECVQDMDHENMFWYRQDPGLGLRLIYFSYDVKMKEKGDIPEGYSVSREKKERFSLILESASTNQTSMYLCASSSRTFGNQPQHFGDGTRLSIL.

This sequence joins TRBV9 and TRBJ2-1; TRBD1 agrees at 7 bases. Germline loops: CDR1 SGDLS, CDR2 YYNGEE. The V gene end was trimmed by 2 bases and the J gene end by 4 bases; junction bases not matched to a gene: 18. This CDR3 has 19 amino acids. The CDR3 is CASSVNRGDSQSGYNEQFF. CDR3 DNA: TGTGCCAGCAGCGTCAACAGGGGTGATAGTCAAAGTGGTTACAATGAGCAGTTCTTC. Complete variable domain (other parts from reference TRBV9 and TRBJ2-1): DSGVTQTPKHLITATGQRVTLRCSPRSGDLSVYWYQQSLDQGLQFLIQYYNGEERAKGNILERFSAQQFPDLHSELNLSSLELGDSALYFCASSVNRGDSQSGYNEQFFGPGTRLTVL.

The chain combines TRBV2 with TRBJ1-2; no definite D call. CDR1 is SNHLY and CDR2 is FYNNEI in the germline V gene. The CDR3 covers 14 residues. Trimming cost V 6 bases and J 6 bases, with 17 bases left between them. This chain's CDR3 is CASSGVVASDGYTF. The CDR3 region has the DNA TGTGCCAGCAGCGGAGTAGTGGCCTCGGATGGCTACACCTTC.

In this sample, this clone turned up a few times. The chain uses TRBV4-3 and TRBJ2-4, with unresolved D. CDR1 is LGHNA and CDR2 is YSLEER in the germline V gene. The CDR3 has 16 residues. Trimming took off 0 bases at V and 7 bases at J, with 16 bases between the two ends. CDR3 sequence reads: CASSQEPPSLENIQYF. DNA for the CDR3: TGCGCCAGCAGCCAAGAACCTCCCTCGCTGGAGAACATTCAGTACTTC.

This clone was observed a few times. The chain employs TRBV7-6 and TRBJ1-6; D is possibly TRBD1 (6 bases). Germline assignment: CDR1 SGHVS and CDR2 FNYEAQ. The CDR3 totals 15 residues. The germline V and J ends were trimmed by 6 bases and 10 bases, with 19 bases remaining between them. The CDR3 sequence is CASSPGGQGKSPLHF. CDR3 coding DNA: TGTGCCAGCAGTCCCGGGGGGCAGGGAAAGTCACCCCTCCACTTT.

This clone was counted only a few times. The DNA of the CDR3 is TGTGCCAGCAGCTCCCTCTACACCGGGGAGCTGTTTTTT. This sequence encodes CASSSLYTGELFF. This chain joins TRBV7-9 and TRBJ2-2, with unresolved D. The V end was cut by 4 bases, the J end by 3 bases, with 6 bases between. The CDR3 has 13 residues. Germline lookup yields CDR1 SEHNR and CDR2 FQNEAQ (reference sequence). The whole variable domain, filled in from reference TRBV7-9 and TRBJ2-2, reads DTGVSQNPRHKITKRGQNVTFRCDPISEHNRLYWYRQTLGQGPEFLTYFQNEAQLEKSRLLSDRFSAERPKGSFSTLEIQRTEQGDSAMYLCASSSLYTGELFFGEGSRLTVL.

This clone has a handful of counts. For the CDR3, the DNA is TGTGCCAGCAGACTGGGACTAGCGGGGGACAATGAGCAGTTCTTC. It encodes CASRLGLAGDNEQFF. V and J are TRBV6-6 and TRBJ2-1, with 14 nucleotides matching TRBD2. In germline, CDR1 is MNHNY, CDR2 SVGAGI (reference sequence). The ends lost 6 bases at V and 5 bases at J; junction bases unmatched: 3. The CDR3 contains 15 residues.

This clone was detected only a few times. The rearrangement uses TRBV4-1 and TRBJ2-2; 8 bases fit TRBD1. Germline V gives CDR1 MGHRA, CDR2 YSYEKL. V shed 0 bases and J 2 bases; nucleotides not matched to a gene: 11. This CDR3 spans 19 amino acids. The CDR3 loop is CASSQDRGRQGTNTGELFF. The CDR3 DNA sequence: TGCGCCAGCAGCCAAGATAGGGGTAGACAGGGGACTAACACCGGGGAGCTGTTTTTT.

The chain carries TRBV7-8 and TRBJ2-7, with 7 bases aligning to TRBD1. Unmatched junction bases numbered 5, after V lost 3 bases and J lost 0 bases. There are 15 residues in the CDR3. The germline gives CDR1 SGHVS, CDR2 FQNEAQ. CDR3 protein: CASSFGTANSYEQYF. In DNA form, the CDR3 reads TGTGCCAGCAGCTTCGGGACAGCGAACTCCTACGAGCAGTACTTC.

This clone was seen a few times. The chain joins TRBV7-3 to TRBJ1-1; D not certain. Germline V gene lookup returns CDR1 SGHTA and CDR2 FQGTGA. The CDR3 has 16 amino acids. Trimming pared 5 bases from V and 5 bases from J, leaving 21 bases between. As DNA, the CDR3 is TGTGCCAGCAGCCTTCGGGCCGACCCTCGGGGAACTGAAGCTTTCTTT. Protein: CASSLRADPRGTEAFF.

The chain combines TRBV20-1 with TRBJ1-5; D perhaps matches TRBD1 (5 bases). The CDR3 consists of 11 residues. Trimming left V 5 bases short and J 11 bases short, with 13 bases between. Germline-derived CDR1 and CDR2 are DFQATT and SNEGSKA (reference sequence). CDR3 protein: CSAGGGLAQHF. The DNA for the CDR3 is TGCAGTGCTGGGGGGGGACTGGCCCAGCATTTT.

The chain employs TRBV4-3 and TRBJ2-1, with a tentative D call TRBD1 (6 bases). Germline V gene lookup returns CDR1 LGHNA and CDR2 YSLEER. The CDR3 length is 17 residues. V was pared by 0 bases and J by 7 bases, with 19 bases between. The CDR3 sequence: CASSQEARQGRLNEQFF. The CDR3 DNA reads TGCGCCAGCAGCCAAGAGGCGCGGCAGGGGCGCCTGAATGAGCAGTTCTTC.

About this clone: Additional DNA sequences in this sample encode the identical CDR3. V is TRBV6-5 and J is TRBJ1-1; TRBD1 is a possible D gene (5 bases). Trimming removed 6 bases from V and 5 bases from J, with 13 bases in between. Germline lookup yields CDR1 MNHEY and CDR2 SVGAGI. The CDR3 is 13 amino acids. CDR3 sequence reads: CASSPRGWTEAFF. The DNA of the CDR3 is TGTGCCAGCAGCCCAAGGGGCTGGACTGAAGCTTTCTTT.

This clone was counted a few times. The chain uses TRBV5-6 and TRBJ1-1, with D perhaps matching TRBD1 (5 bases). The CDR3 totals 14 residues. The germline V and J ends were trimmed by 5 bases and 1 base, with 12 bases remaining between them. Germline V gene sequence: CDR1 SGHDT, CDR2 YYEEEE. This chain's CDR3 is CASSWQGANTEAFF. CDR3 DNA: TGTGCCAGCAGTTGGCAGGGCGCGAACACTGAAGCTTTCTTT.